The 21 T cell receptor beta chains listed next were all sequenced from one sample in a study of CD8+ T cells in alopecia areata listed by TCRdb under 2018. This specimen's time point label, interpreted: around 28 days on oral tofacitinib. The treatment or condition label corresponds to: oral pan-JAK inhibitor, 5-10 mg twice daily. The receptor library was made with the immunoSEQ multiplex PCR assay. For TCR sequencing, RNA was extracted from every sample and reverse transcribed into cDNA to serve as template. TCRdb's version of the immuneACCESS table is confined to in-frame rearrangements and falls short of the full clone set. An unresolved V gene accounts for under half of the shortfall where checked; the remainder is of unknown origin. Recorded for this sample are about 140,000 clones; about four fifths of them occurred a single time. The top ten clones comprise 25% of the sample. The material was CD8+ T cells sorted from blood, obtained at week 4, from a patient treated with tofacitinib. The receptor set was obtained from a human donor with alopecia areata.

Concerning this clone itself: In the same sample, other DNA sequences code for this CDR3. This chain connects TRBV30 to TRBJ2-5, with D maybe TRBD1 (5 bases). Trimming removed 6 bases from V and 5 bases from J, with 16 bases in between. The CDR3 covers 13 residues. From germline, CDR1 is GTSNPN and CDR2 SVGIG (reference sequence). CDR3 loop: CACSLGALETQYF. CDR3 DNA sequence: TGTGCCTGTTCCTTAGGGGCCCTGGAGACCCAGTACTTC.

The chain is built from TRBV7-9 and TRBJ2-7; a possible D gene is TRBD1 (6 bases). The CDR3 has 15 amino acids. The germline CDR1 and CDR2 sequences are SEHNR and FQNEAQ (reference sequence). Between the trimmed V and J ends, which lost 5 bases and 3 bases, there was a span of 17 bases. The CDR3 spells CASSPPRGYGYEQYF. The CDR3 DNA reads as TGTGCCAGCAGCCCCCCCAGGGGATACGGCTACGAGCAGTACTTC.

The chain carries TRBV6-6 and TRBJ2-1, with 8 bases that match TRBD2. The CDR3 is 15 residues long. The trim removed 2 bases at V and 4 bases at J, leaving 4 bases unmatched. Germline values: CDR1 MNHNY, CDR2 SVGAGI (reference sequence). This CDR3 reads CASSYRVAGYNEQFF. The CDR3 region has the DNA TGTGCCAGCAGTTACCGTGTAGCGGGGTACAATGAGCAGTTCTTC.

The chain carries TRBV7-9 and TRBJ2-7; 8 nucleotides line up with TRBD2. CDR3 length: 14 amino acids. The V gene end was trimmed by 5 bases and the J gene end by 2 bases; junction bases not matched to a gene: 5. The V gene's germline CDR1 is SEHNR and CDR2 FQNEAQ (reference sequence). DNA of the CDR3: TGTGCCAGCAGCCCCCGGGAGGGGACCTACGAGCAGTACTTC. Its translation: CASSPREGTYEQYF.

The chain is built from TRBV15 and TRBJ2-1; a possible D gene is TRBD2 (6 bases). Per germline, CDR1 LNHNV and CDR2 YYDKDF (reference sequence). V dropped 0 bases and J dropped 6 bases, with 12 bases sitting between them. This CDR3 spans 15 amino acids. CDR3 region: CATSREVPGGNEQFF. In DNA, the CDR3 is TGTGCCACCAGCAGAGAAGTCCCCGGGGGCAATGAGCAGTTCTTC.

Judged by abundance, this clone is medium-sized. The J gene is TRBJ2-7, the V gene TRBV15; the D gene could be TRBD1 or TRBD2 (5 bases each). This CDR3 is built from 14 residues. V gave up 4 bases and J gave up 6 bases, with 16 bases separating them. Germline V gene data show CDR1 as LNHNV and CDR2 as YYDKDF (reference sequence). CDR3 protein: CATSNRDAAAEQYF. Here the CDR3 DNA reads TGTGCCACCAGCAATCGGGACGCGGCCGCCGAGCAGTACTTC.

This clone has just one count. The chain joins TRBV27 to TRBJ2-2; TRBD1 matches 7 bases. This CDR3 comprises 14 residues. CDR1 and CDR2 (germline): MNHEY, SMNVEV (reference sequence). Losses at the gene ends were 6 bases for V and 4 bases for J; bases not matched to a gene: 5. The CDR3 nucleotides are TGTGCCAGCAGAGACACAGGGGTCACCGGGGAGCTGTTTTTT. It encodes CASRDTGVTGELFF.

The chain uses TRBV6-6 and TRBJ2-7; the match to TRBD1 covers 8 bases. V trimming: 4 bases; J trimming: 3 bases; junction bases outside the gene matches: 5. This CDR3 has 14 residues. Germline lookup yields CDR1 MNHNY and CDR2 SVGAGI (reference sequence). The CDR3 here is CASSWGQDLYEQYF. CDR3 bases: TGTGCCAGCAGTTGGGGACAGGACCTCTACGAGCAGTACTTC.

The chain couples TRBV5-1 to TRBJ2-3, with 11 bases lining up with TRBD1. With V trimmed by 2 bases and J by 3 bases, 5 bases remained unmatched. Germline V gene data show CDR1 as SGHRS and CDR2 as YFSETQ. This CDR3 spans 16 amino acids. Here the CDR3 DNA reads TGCGCCAGCAGCTTAAGGACAGGGGGCCGGACAGATACGCAGTATTTT. Its translation is CASSLRTGGRTDTQYF.

The chain is built from TRBV27 and TRBJ2-1; D is ambiguous. CDR3 length: 13 amino acids. V gave up 3 bases and J gave up 6 bases, with 9 bases separating them. Germline V CDR1 and CDR2: MNHEY, SMNVEV (reference sequence). The CDR3 reads CASSLGSPNEQFF. The CDR3 bases are TGTGCCAGCAGTTTGGGCAGCCCCAATGAGCAGTTCTTC.

About this clone itself: The CDR3 carries no conserved terminal phenylalanine or tryptophan, so it likely arises from a read error. The chain has TRBV5-1 and TRBJ2-7; 9 bases are shared with TRBD1. In germline, CDR1 is SGHRS, CDR2 YFSETQ. The CDR3 extends over 14 amino acids. V was pared by 4 bases and J by 5 bases, with 7 bases of the junction left unmatched. CDR3 nucleotides: TGCGCCAGCAGCCGTGCGGGACAGGGTGACGAGCAGTACCTC. It translates to CASSRAGQGDEQYL.

The chain recombines TRBV4-1 with TRBJ1-1; D gene uncertain. CDR1 is MGHRA, CDR2 YSYEKL, per germline. This CDR3 region has 15 residues. V gave up 0 bases and J gave up 7 bases, with 15 bases separating them. The CDR3 DNA reads as TGCGCCAGCAGCCAAGAGCCGGGGTCCGCAGTTGAAGCTTTCTTT. Protein: CASSQEPGSAVEAFF.

The chain joins TRBV5-1 to TRBJ2-5; D possibly corresponds to TRBD2 (6 bases). The assigned J gene may be wrong: the sequence end matches TRBJ2-7 better. Germline lookup yields CDR1 SGHRS and CDR2 YFSETQ. CDR3 length equals 14 residues. The CDR3 coding sequence is TGCGCCAGCAGCCCGGGGGACGGTCTCTACGAGCAGTACTTC. Translating it yields CASSPGDGLYEQYF.

This clone was found a few times. The chain uses TRBV4-2 and TRBJ1-6; D perhaps matches TRBD1 (6 bases). The germline V and J ends were trimmed by 0 bases and 6 bases, with 12 bases remaining between them. The germline V gene encodes CDR1 LGHNA and CDR2 YNFKEQ. The CDR3 spans 16 residues. The CDR3 DNA follows: TGTGCCAGCAGCCAAGAAAGGGGGTCGGGTAATTCACCCCTCCACTTT. Its protein product is CASSQERGSGNSPLHF.

The genes are TRBV6-1 and TRBJ2-7; TRBD1 or TRBD2 may be the D gene (6 bases each). The CDR3 consists of 13 residues. The germline gives CDR1 MNHNS, CDR2 SASEGT. The V end lost 6 bases, the J end lost 5 bases, and 14 bases lay between the germline ends. The CDR3 DNA reads TGTGCCAGCAGGCCCGGGGGCAGGGACGAGCAGTACTTC. This encodes CASRPGGRDEQYF.

This clone has just one count. J is TRBJ2-1 and V is TRBV4-1; 10 bases agree with TRBD2. Germline CDR1 is MGHRA and CDR2 is YSYEKL. V gave up 4 bases and J gave up 3 bases; unmatched junction bases: 9. This CDR3 contains 17 residues. The CDR3 DNA follows: TGCGCCAGCAGCCGGACAATAGCGGGGGGCCGCTACAATGAGCAGTTCTTC. This sequence encodes CASSRTIAGGRYNEQFF.

The chain has TRBV7-2 and TRBJ2-1, with D possibly being TRBD1 (5 bases). Germline values: CDR1 SGHTA, CDR2 FQGNSA. Trimming removed 5 bases from V and 3 bases from J, with 8 bases in between. There are 13 residues in the CDR3. CDR3 DNA sequence: TGTGCCAGCAGCGCAGGGTACTACAATGAGCAGTTCTTC. It encodes CASSAGYYNEQFF.

Of note for this clone: Sequence at one end of the junction differs from germline and may be a read error. The chain has TRBV6-6 and TRBJ2-1; no firm D call. CDR3 length equals 14 residues. CDR1 MNHNY and CDR2 SVGAGI come from the germline V gene (reference sequence). The CDR3 sequence: CASIRRPTYDEQFF. CDR3 coding DNA: TGTGCCAGCATCCGCCGGCCCACCTACGATGAGCAGTTCTTC.

The chain couples TRBV7-9 to TRBJ2-7; TRBD1 might be the D (5 bases). Per germline, CDR1 SEHNR and CDR2 FQNEAQ (reference sequence). The CDR3 is 15 residues long. Between the trimmed V and J ends, which lost 4 bases and 7 bases, there was a span of 20 bases. The CDR3 loop reads CASSSGVTATLEQYF. CDR3 nucleotides: TGTGCCAGCAGCTCAGGAGTGACAGCGACTCTAGAGCAGTACTTC. The full variable domain, with the rest looked up from reference TRBV7-9 and TRBJ2-7, is DTGVSQNPRHKITKRGQNVTFRCDPISEHNRLYWYRQTLGQGPEFLTYFQNEAQLEKSRLLSDRFSAERPKGSFSTLEIQRTEQGDSAMYLCASSSGVTATLEQYFGPGTRLTVT.

This clone was detected a few times. This likely reflects a read error, since a far larger clone is one base away. The chain links TRBV30 to TRBJ2-5; no firm D call. The CDR3 runs to 12 residues. Looked up from germline, CDR1 is GTSNPN and CDR2 is SVGIG (reference sequence). As DNA, the CDR3 is TGTGCCTGGGCCTGGGGTCAAGAGACCCATTACTTC. It codes for CAWAWGQETHYF.

The chain employs TRBV7-3 and TRBJ2-1, with 8 bases that match TRBD2. Looked up from germline, CDR1 is SGHTA and CDR2 is FQGTGA. This CDR3 contains 14 residues. The V and J ends lost 4 bases and 7 bases, in that order; junction bases with no gene match: 6. The CDR3 reads CASSSGLEANEQFF. The CDR3 DNA sequence: TGTGCCAGCAGCTCGGGACTAGAGGCTAATGAGCAGTTCTTC.